The present entry profiles one T cell receptor beta chain with its context. Authors' methods: Reference gene primer amplification in the assay estimated nucleated cell counts. TCRdb's copy holds only in-frame clones and misses some; the assay was immunoSEQ multiplex PCR. V, J and clone size are those of that table, while D and trimming were read from the DNA. Among around 32,000 clones, 86% were seen once, and the ten largest hold about 6%. With 0 bases clipped from V and 6 bases from J, the junction kept 5 bases outside the gene matches. The CDR3 runs 15 residues. Germline CDR1 is SGDLS and CDR2 is YYNGEE. This record comes from a study of blood T cell repertoires in COVID-19. Study-level information: Nucleic acid was either cDNA or gDNA, and it came from T cells, B-cell-depleted T cells, or PBMCs.

The clonotype originates from a woman of 80 years or more with active or convalescent COVID-19. The sample taken for sequencing was peripheral blood. The chain has TRBV9 and TRBJ2-1; TRBD2 aligns across 8 bases. The CDR3 DNA follows: TGTGCCAGCAGCGTAGGAAGCGGGGGATCCAATGAGCAGTTCTTC. Encoded protein: CASSVGSGGSNEQFF.